The entry that follows covers one TCR beta chain sequence. Antigen: not known. This sample stems from a study of cytomegalovirus exposure and HLA in healthy donors. Amplification used 60 Vbeta primers and 13 Jbeta primers. Here immunoSEQ multiplex PCR was the method, and the copy in TCRdb shows in-frame clones only, minus some. Among 180,000 or so clones listed, around a tenth were seen once. This CDR3 region has 16 residues. V trimming: 6 bases; J trimming: 7 bases; junction bases outside the gene matches: 11. CDR1 is SNHLY, CDR2 FYNNEI, per germline. Study outcomes and limitations: Most subjects' HLA-A and HLA-B alleles were reportedly predicted from TCR beta sequences.

The sequence derives from a woman under 40 in good health and CMV-seropositive. The J gene is TRBJ2-1, the V gene TRBV2; 11 bases agree with TRBD1. The sequenced material came from PBMCs. CDR3 in DNA: TGTGCCAGCAGGGAATGGCCGGGACAGGGGGGGAATGAGCAGTTCTTC. Translated, it gives CASREWPGQGGNEQFF. The entire variable domain, with the rest obtained from reference TRBV2 and TRBJ2-1, is as follows: EPEVTQTPSHQVTQMGQEVILRCVPISNHLYFYWYRQILGQKVEFLVSFYNNEISEKSEIFDDQFSVERPDGSNFTLKIRSTKLEDSAMYFCASREWPGQGGNEQFFGPGTRLTVL.